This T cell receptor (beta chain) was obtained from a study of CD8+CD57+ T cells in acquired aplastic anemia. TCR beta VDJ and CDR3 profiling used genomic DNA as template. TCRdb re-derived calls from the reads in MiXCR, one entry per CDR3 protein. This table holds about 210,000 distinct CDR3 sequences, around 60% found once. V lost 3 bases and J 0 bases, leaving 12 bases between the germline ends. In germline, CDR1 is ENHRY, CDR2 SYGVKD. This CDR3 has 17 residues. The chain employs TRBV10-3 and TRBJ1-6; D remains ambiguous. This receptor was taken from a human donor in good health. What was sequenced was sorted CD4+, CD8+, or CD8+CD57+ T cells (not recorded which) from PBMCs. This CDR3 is CAISERSGDSYNSPLHF. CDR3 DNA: TGTGCCATCAGTGAAAGATCCGGCGACTCCTATAATTCACCCCTCCACTTT.